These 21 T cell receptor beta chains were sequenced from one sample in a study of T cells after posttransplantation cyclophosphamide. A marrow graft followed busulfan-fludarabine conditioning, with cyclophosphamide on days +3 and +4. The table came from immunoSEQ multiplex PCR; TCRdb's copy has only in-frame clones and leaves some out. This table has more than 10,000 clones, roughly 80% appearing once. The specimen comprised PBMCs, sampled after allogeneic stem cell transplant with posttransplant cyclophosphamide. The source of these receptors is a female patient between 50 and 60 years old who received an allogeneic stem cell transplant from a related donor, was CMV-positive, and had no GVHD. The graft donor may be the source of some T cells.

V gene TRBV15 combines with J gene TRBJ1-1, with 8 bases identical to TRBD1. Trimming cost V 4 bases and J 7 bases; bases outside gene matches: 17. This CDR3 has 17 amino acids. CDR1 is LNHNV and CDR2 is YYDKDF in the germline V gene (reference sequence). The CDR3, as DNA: TGTGCCACCAGCACAGACAGGGGTACTTTTTCTTCCTATGAAGCTTTCTTT. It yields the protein CATSTDRGTFSSYEAFF.

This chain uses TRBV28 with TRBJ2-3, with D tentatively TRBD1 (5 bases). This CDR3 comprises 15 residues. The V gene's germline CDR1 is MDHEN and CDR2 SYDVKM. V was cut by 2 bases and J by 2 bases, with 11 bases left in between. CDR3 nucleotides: TGTGCCAGCAGTTTAGGGGCGGCGAACACAGATACGCAGTATTTT. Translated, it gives CASSLGAANTDTQYF.

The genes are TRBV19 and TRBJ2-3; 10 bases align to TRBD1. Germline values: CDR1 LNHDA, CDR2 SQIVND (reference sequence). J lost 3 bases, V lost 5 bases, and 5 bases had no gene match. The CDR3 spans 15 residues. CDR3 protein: CASSGDRGRTDTQYF. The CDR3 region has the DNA TGTGCCAGTAGTGGGGACAGGGGTCGAACAGATACGCAGTATTTT. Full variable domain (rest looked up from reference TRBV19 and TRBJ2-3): DGGITQSPKYLFRKEGQNVTLSCEQNLNHDAMYWYRQDPGQGLRLIYYSQIVNDFQKGDIAEGYSVSREKKESFPLTVTSAQKNPTAFYLCASSGDRGRTDTQYFGPGTRLTVL.

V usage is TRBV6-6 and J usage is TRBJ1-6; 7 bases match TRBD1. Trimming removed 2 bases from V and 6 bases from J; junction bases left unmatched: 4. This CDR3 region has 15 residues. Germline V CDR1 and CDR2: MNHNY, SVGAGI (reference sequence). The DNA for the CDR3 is TGTGCCAGCAGTTACGTTACAGGGGCTAATTCACCCCTCCACTTT. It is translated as CASSYVTGANSPLHF.

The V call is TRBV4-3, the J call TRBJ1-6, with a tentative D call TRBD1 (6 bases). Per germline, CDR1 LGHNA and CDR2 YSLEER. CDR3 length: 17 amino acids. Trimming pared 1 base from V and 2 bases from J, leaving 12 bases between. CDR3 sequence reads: CASSQAVRGPYNSPLHF. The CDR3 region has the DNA TGCGCCAGCAGCCAAGCGGTCAGGGGTCCCTATAATTCACCCCTCCACTTT.

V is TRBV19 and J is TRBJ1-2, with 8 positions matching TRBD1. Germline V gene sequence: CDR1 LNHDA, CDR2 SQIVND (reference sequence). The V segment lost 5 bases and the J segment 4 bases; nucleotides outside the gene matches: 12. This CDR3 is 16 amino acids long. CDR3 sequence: CASSEPQGQGLYGYTF. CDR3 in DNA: TGTGCCAGTAGTGAGCCCCAAGGACAGGGCCTCTATGGCTACACCTTC.

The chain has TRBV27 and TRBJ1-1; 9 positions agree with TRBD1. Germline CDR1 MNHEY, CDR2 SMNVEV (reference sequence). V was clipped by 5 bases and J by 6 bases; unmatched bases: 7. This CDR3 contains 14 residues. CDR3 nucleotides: TGTGCCAGCAGTACAGGACAGGGGCCTTCTGAAGCTTTCTTT. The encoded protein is CASSTGQGPSEAFF.

CDR3 bases: TGCGCCAGCGCCTCGACAGTGAACACTGAAGCTTTCTTT. This translates into CASASTVNTEAFF. The V and J genes are TRBV5-1 and TRBJ1-1, with D perhaps matching TRBD1 (5 bases). Between the trimmed V and J ends, which lost 7 bases and 0 bases, there was a span of 10 bases. Germline V gene data show CDR1 as SGHRS and CDR2 as YFSETQ. This CDR3 region has 13 residues.

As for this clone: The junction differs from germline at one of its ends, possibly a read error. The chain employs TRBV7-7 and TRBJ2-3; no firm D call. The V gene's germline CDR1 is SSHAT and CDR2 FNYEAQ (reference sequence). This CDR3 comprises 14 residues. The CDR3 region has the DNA TGTGCTAGCAGCCCTGAGAGGAGCACAGATACGCAGTATTTT. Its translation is CASSPERSTDTQYF.

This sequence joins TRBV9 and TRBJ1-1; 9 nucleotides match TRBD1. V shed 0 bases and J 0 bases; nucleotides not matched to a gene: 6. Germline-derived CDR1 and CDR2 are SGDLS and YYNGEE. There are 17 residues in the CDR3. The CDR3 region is CASSVDPGTGLNTEAFF. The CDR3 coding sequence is TGTGCCAGCAGCGTAGACCCCGGGACAGGGCTGAACACTGAAGCTTTCTTT.

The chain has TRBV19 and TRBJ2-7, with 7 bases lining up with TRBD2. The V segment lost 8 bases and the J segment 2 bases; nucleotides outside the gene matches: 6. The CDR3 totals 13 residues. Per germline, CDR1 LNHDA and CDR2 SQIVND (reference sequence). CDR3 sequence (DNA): TGTGCCAGTCGGCGGGCGGGGGCCTACGAGCAGTACTTC. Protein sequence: CASRRAGAYEQYF.

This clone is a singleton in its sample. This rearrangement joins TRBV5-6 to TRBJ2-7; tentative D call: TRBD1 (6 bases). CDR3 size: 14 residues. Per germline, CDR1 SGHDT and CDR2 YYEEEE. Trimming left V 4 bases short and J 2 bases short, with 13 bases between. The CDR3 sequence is CASSRQALAYEQYF. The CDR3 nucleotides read TGTGCCAGCAGCCGACAGGCTCTAGCCTACGAGCAGTACTTC.

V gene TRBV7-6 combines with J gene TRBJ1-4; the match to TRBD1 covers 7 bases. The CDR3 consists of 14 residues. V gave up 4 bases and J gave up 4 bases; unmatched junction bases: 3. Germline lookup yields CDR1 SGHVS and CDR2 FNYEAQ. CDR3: CASSSGQRNEKLFF. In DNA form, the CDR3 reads TGTGCCAGCAGCTCGGGACAGCGTAATGAAAAACTGTTTTTT.

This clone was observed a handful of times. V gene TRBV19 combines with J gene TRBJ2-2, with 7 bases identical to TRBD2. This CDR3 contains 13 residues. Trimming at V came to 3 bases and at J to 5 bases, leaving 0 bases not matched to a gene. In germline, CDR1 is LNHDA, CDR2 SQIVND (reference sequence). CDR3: CASSMGGTGELFF. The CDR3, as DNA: TGTGCCAGTAGTATGGGGGGGACCGGGGAGCTGTTTTTT. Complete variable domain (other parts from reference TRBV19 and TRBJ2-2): DGGITQSPKYLFRKEGQNVTLSCEQNLNHDAMYWYRQDPGQGLRLIYYSQIVNDFQKGDIAEGYSVSREKKESFPLTVTSAQKNPTAFYLCASSMGGTGELFFGEGSRLTVL.

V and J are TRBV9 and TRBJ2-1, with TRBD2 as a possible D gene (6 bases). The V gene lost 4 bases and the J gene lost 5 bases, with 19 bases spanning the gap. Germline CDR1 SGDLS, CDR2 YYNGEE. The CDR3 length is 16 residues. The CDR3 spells CASSPKEAGRNNEQFF. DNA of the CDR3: TGTGCCAGCAGCCCGAAAGAGGCAGGGAGGAACAATGAGCAGTTCTTC.

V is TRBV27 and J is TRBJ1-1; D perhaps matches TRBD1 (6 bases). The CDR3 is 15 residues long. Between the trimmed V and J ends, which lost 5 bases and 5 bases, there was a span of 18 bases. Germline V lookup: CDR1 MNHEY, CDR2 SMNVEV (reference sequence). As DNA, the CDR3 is TGTGCCAGCAGTAGTGGTGCCAGGGGAGGGACTGAAGCTTTCTTT. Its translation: CASSSGARGGTEAFF.

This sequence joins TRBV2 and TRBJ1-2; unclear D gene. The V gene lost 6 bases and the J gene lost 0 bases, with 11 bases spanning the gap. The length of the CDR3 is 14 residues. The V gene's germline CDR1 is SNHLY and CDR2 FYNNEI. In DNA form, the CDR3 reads TGTGCCAGCAGAAACAGTTTAGCTAACTATGGCTACACCTTC. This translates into CASRNSLANYGYTF.

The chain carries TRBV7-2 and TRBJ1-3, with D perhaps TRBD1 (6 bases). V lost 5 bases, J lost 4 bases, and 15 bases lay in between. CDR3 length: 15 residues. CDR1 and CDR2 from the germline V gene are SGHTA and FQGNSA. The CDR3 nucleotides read TGTGCCAGCAGCCTGACTGGGACAAGAGGAAACACCATATATTTT. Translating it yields CASSLTGTRGNTIYF.

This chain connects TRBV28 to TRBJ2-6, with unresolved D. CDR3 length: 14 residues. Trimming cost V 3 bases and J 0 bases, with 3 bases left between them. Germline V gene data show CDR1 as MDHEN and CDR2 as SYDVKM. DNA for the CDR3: TGTGCCAGCAGTTTCAGCTCTGGGGCCAACGTCCTGACTTTC. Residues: CASSFSSGANVLTF.

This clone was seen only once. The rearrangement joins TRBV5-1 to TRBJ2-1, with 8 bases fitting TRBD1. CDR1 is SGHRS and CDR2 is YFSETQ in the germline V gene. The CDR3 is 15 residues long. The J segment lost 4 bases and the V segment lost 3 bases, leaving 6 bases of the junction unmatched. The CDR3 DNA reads TGCGCCAGCAGCTCCGGACAGGGCACTTACAATGAGCAGTTCTTC. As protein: CASSSGQGTYNEQFF.

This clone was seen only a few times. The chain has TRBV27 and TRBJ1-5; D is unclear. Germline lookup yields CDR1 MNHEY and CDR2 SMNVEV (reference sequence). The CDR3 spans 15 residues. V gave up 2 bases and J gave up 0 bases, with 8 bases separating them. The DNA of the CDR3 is TGTGCCAGCAGTTTAAATCCGGTTAGCAATCAGCCCCAGCATTTT. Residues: CASSLNPVSNQPQHF.